This section outlines one T cell receptor (beta chain) sequence together with its context. The trim removed 0 bases at V and 9 bases at J, leaving 9 bases unmatched. CDR3 size: 16 residues. CDR1 SGDLS and CDR2 YYNGEE come from the germline V gene. The source of the sample is a study of OX40 agonist ivuxolimab in advanced cancers. TCRdb's table, derived via immunoSEQ multiplex PCR, lists solely in-frame clones and lacks some. The table includes about 60,000 clones, more than 80% detected once. Sequencing used CD4+ or CD8+ T cells sorted from blood, obtained in a trial of the OX40 agonist ivuxolimab. V usage is TRBV9 and J usage is TRBJ2-1; 10 bases match TRBD2. The clonotype originates from an adult with an advanced solid tumor such as melanoma, head and neck, liver or kidney cancer. CDR3 in amino acids: CASSVAPQREGTEQFF. The CDR3 DNA follows: TGTGCCAGCAGCGTAGCCCCACAGCGGGAGGGGACTGAGCAGTTCTTC.